This T cell receptor beta chain was profiled in a study of blood T cell repertoires in COVID-19. Sequencing was performed with immunoSEQ multiplex PCR; in TCRdb, only in-frame clones are kept and a portion is missing. This table has 90,000 to 120,000 clones, around 88% appearing once. CDR1 is SEHNR and CDR2 is FQNEAQ in the germline V gene (reference sequence). Trimming removed 7 bases at V and 5 bases at J, with 17 bases between. The CDR3 runs to 15 residues. V usage is TRBV7-9 and J usage is TRBJ2-2; D perhaps matches TRBD1 (6 bases). The clonotype comes from a man between 50 and 59 years old with active or convalescent COVID-19. The specimen sequenced was peripheral blood. CDR3 protein: CASTPGWGRTGELFF. The CDR3 DNA reads TGTGCCAGCACCCCGGGGTGGGGGCGTACCGGGGAGCTGTTTTTT.